One and the same sample provided the 27 T cell receptor beta chains below, sequenced in a study of blood T cell repertoires in COVID-19 (dated by TCRdb to 2018 to 2020). Receptor libraries were prepared by the immunoSEQ multiplex PCR assay. TCRdb provides this immuneACCESS table in a form limited to in-frame rearrangements. Some clones are lacking; in checked studies, under half of them reflect an unresolved V gene, and why the rest are absent is not known. The sample has about 120,000 clones on record, around 80% of them singletons. The ten biggest clones cover around 6.6% of the sample. Sequences were obtained from peripheral blood. The source is a man aged 70 or older with acute or convalescent COVID-19.

The CDR3 loop reads CASSPRDYLYEQYF. The CDR3 coding sequence is TGTGCCAGCAGCCCTCGGGACTACCTCTACGAGCAGTACTTC. The J gene is TRBJ2-7, the V gene TRBV7-2; 7 bases fit TRBD2. The trim removed 5 bases at V and 3 bases at J, leaving 7 bases unmatched. The CDR3 consists of 14 residues. Germline V CDR1 and CDR2: SGHTA, FQGNSA.

As DNA, the CDR3 is TGTGCCAGCAGAACCACCAGGGAATCCGAGCAGTACTTC. It is translated as CASRTTRESEQYF. This chain uses TRBV28 with TRBJ2-7; tentative D call: TRBD1 (5 bases). The ends were cut back, 6 bases at V and 6 bases at J, with 15 bases in the middle. The CDR3 contains 13 residues. Per the germline V gene, CDR1 is MDHEN and CDR2 is SYDVKM.

This chain connects TRBV7-9 to TRBJ2-3; 10 positions match TRBD2. In germline, CDR1 is SEHNR, CDR2 FQNEAQ (reference sequence). This CDR3 spans 16 amino acids. Trimming at V came to 2 bases and at J to 0 bases, leaving 2 bases not matched to a gene. CDR3 coding DNA: TGTGCCAGCAGCTTAACTAGCGGGACTAGCACAGATACGCAGTATTTT. The encoded protein is CASSLTSGTSTDTQYF.

Ten or more counts support this clone. The chain carries TRBV6-2 or TRBV6-3 and TRBJ1-5, with a possible D match to TRBD1 (5 bases). The CDR3 sequence is 15 residues long. CDR1 is MNHEY and CDR2 is SVGEGT in the germline V gene. Deletions cut 5 bases from V and 2 bases from J, with 13 bases between. The CDR3 DNA is TGTGCCAGCAGTCCAGGTCTAGGGGGCAATCAGCCCCAGCATTTT. It yields the protein CASSPGLGGNQPQHF.

V usage is TRBV9 and J usage is TRBJ2-2; no clear D. The CDR3 consists of 14 residues. Germline-derived CDR1 and CDR2 are SGDLS and YYNGEE. Between the trimmed V and J ends, which lost 4 bases and 5 bases, there was a span of 12 bases. Here the CDR3 DNA reads TGTGCCAGCAGCCTATACGGTGTAACCGGGGAGCTGTTTTTT. This codes for CASSLYGVTGELFF.

This chain links TRBV28 with TRBJ2-4; 7 nucleotides align to TRBD1. Germline values: CDR1 MDHEN, CDR2 SYDVKM. This CDR3 is 14 amino acids long. With V trimmed by 5 bases and J by 6 bases, 7 bases remained unmatched. The CDR3 sequence is CASSIQGVGNIQYF. DNA of the CDR3: TGTGCCAGCAGTATCCAGGGGGTAGGAAACATTCAGTACTTC.

The V and J genes are TRBV19 and TRBJ2-1; a possible D gene is TRBD1 (5 bases). Trimming left V 6 bases short and J 8 bases short, with 17 bases between. The CDR3 has 14 amino acids. The germline gives CDR1 LNHDA, CDR2 SQIVND (reference sequence). This CDR3 is CASRRVGRTYEQFF. The CDR3 region has the DNA TGTGCCAGTAGAAGGGTGGGGCGGACATATGAGCAGTTCTTC.

The rearrangement uses TRBV6-5 and TRBJ1-4; TRBD1 might be the D (6 bases). The CDR3 has 15 amino acids. Trimming removed 6 bases from V and 1 base from J, with 12 bases in between. CDR1 and CDR2 (germline): MNHEY, SVGAGI. The CDR3 sequence is CASSPGTRTNEKLFF. DNA of the CDR3: TGTGCCAGCAGCCCGGGGACACGAACTAATGAAAAACTGTTTTTT.

This chain links TRBV30 with TRBJ1-3; D is unclear. Germline V gene sequence: CDR1 GTSNPN, CDR2 SVGIG (reference sequence). CDR3 size: 11 residues. With 2 bases removed from V and 7 bases from J, the gap between germline ends came to 6 bases. The CDR3 region is CAWSWLNTIYF. In DNA form, the CDR3 reads TGTGCCTGGAGTTGGCTGAACACCATATATTTT.

The chain employs TRBV7-3 and TRBJ2-2, with D possibly TRBD1 on 6 matching bases. The germline gives CDR1 SGHTA, CDR2 FQGTGA. The CDR3 length is 14 residues. Trimming took off 0 bases at V and 5 bases at J, with 7 bases between the two ends. DNA of the CDR3: TGTGCCAGCAGCTTAACAGGGGGAACCGGGGAGCTGTTTTTT. Its translation: CASSLTGGTGELFF.

This clone was seen only a few times. The CDR3 DNA follows: TGTGCCAGCAGTGACACAAGCCGCGGCACTGAAGCTTTCTTT. Its protein is CASSDTSRGTEAFF. The chain joins TRBV6-4 to TRBJ1-1; D gene uncertain. The CDR3 is 14 amino acids. Trimming cost V 2 bases and J 4 bases, with 11 bases left between them. Germline V gene lookup returns CDR1 MRHNA and CDR2 SNTAGT.

J is TRBJ1-1 and V is TRBV5-5, with 10 positions matching TRBD1. After removal of 4 bases from V and 7 bases from J, the junction contained 13 bases not matched to a gene. The CDR3 is 16 residues long. CDR1 is SGHKS, CDR2 YYEKEE, per germline (reference sequence). CDR3 sequence reads: CASSLTPGTGALEAFF. The DNA of the CDR3 is TGTGCCAGCAGCCTTACCCCCGGGACAGGGGCGCTTGAAGCTTTCTTT.

The chain is built from TRBV28 and TRBJ2-1, with 7 nucleotides matching TRBD2. The CDR3 spans 12 residues. J was trimmed by 9 bases and V by 2 bases; bases with no gene match: 1. Germline CDR1 and CDR2: MDHEN and SYDVKM. The CDR3 DNA reads TGTGCCAGCAGTTTACCGGGGGGTGAGCAGTTCTTC. Its translation: CASSLPGGEQFF.

The CDR3 region has the DNA TGTGCCAGCTCACCAGGGGCAGGGATATCCTATGGCTACACCTTC. Encoded protein: CASSPGAGISYGYTF. The chain joins TRBV18 to TRBJ1-2, with D perhaps matching TRBD1 (5 bases). This CDR3 comprises 15 residues. Trimming pared 2 bases from V and 4 bases from J, leaving 14 bases between. Germline CDR1 is KGHSH and CDR2 is LQKENI.

This sequence joins TRBV28 and TRBJ2-2; D may be TRBD2 (5 bases). The germline CDR1 and CDR2 sequences are MDHEN and SYDVKM. The CDR3 is 14 residues long. V was cut by 0 bases and J by 6 bases, with 8 bases left in between. CDR3 sequence: CASSLWGSPGELFF. DNA for the CDR3: TGTGCCAGCAGTTTATGGGGGAGCCCCGGGGAGCTGTTTTTT.

The genes are TRBV5-1 and TRBJ2-1, with TRBD2 matching 8 bases. The CDR3 is made up of 16 amino acids. V shed 0 bases and J 5 bases; nucleotides not matched to a gene: 7. Germline loops: CDR1 SGHRS, CDR2 YFSETQ. The CDR3 DNA follows: TGCGCCAGCAGCTTGGTGCCGGGGGGGCCTGACAATGAGCAGTTCTTC. Protein sequence: CASSLVPGGPDNEQFF.

The chain is built from TRBV2 and TRBJ1-1, with D tentatively TRBD1 (6 bases). The CDR3 loop spans 11 amino acids. The germline V gene encodes CDR1 SNHLY and CDR2 FYNNEI. V was pared by 5 bases and J by 10 bases, with 11 bases between. The CDR3 spells CASSQGSGAFF. DNA of the CDR3: TGTGCCAGCAGTCAGGGGTCAGGAGCTTTCTTT.

The chain employs TRBV12-3 or TRBV12-4 and TRBJ1-1; the match to TRBD1 covers 7 bases. V gave up 5 bases and J gave up 4 bases; unmatched junction bases: 4. The CDR3 covers 13 residues. The CDR3 nucleotides are TGTGCCAGCAGTCTAACAGGGGCCACTGAAGCTTTCTTT. Translated: CASSLTGATEAFF.

On this clone itself: A read error may account for a junction end that differs from germline. V gene TRBV18 combines with J gene TRBJ1-2; 9 nucleotides align to TRBD1. From germline, CDR1 is KGHSH and CDR2 LQKENI. CDR3 length: 11 residues. The CDR3 loop reads CASSADRGLLF. The CDR3 bases are TGTGCCAGCTCAGCGGACAGGGGACTCCTCTTC. Supplemented by reference TRBV18 and TRBJ1-2, the full variable domain reads NAGVMQNPRHLVRRRGQEARLRCSPMKGHSHVYWYRQLPEEGLKFMVYLQKENIIDESGMPKERFSAEFPKEGPSILRIQQVVRGDSAAYFCASSADRGLLFGSGTRLTVV.

This clone was seen more than once but under ten times. This rearrangement joins TRBV7-9 to TRBJ2-1, with D perhaps TRBD2 (6 bases). Germline lookup yields CDR1 SEHNR and CDR2 FQNEAQ (reference sequence). The V end lost 5 bases, the J end lost 0 bases, and 20 bases lay between the germline ends. This CDR3 contains 18 residues. DNA of the CDR3: TGTGCCAGCAGCCTCGGGGTAGCGGCATTTAGCTCCTACAATGAGCAGTTCTTC. Protein product: CASSLGVAAFSSYNEQFF.

The chain links TRBV7-2 to TRBJ1-2; 7 nucleotides align to TRBD1. Trimming removed 2 bases from V and 0 bases from J; junction bases left unmatched: 3. The germline V gene encodes CDR1 SGHTA and CDR2 FQGNSA. This CDR3 has 15 residues. CDR3 loop: CASSLPRGSNYGYTF. DNA of the CDR3: TGTGCCAGCAGCTTACCCAGGGGGTCTAACTATGGCTACACCTTC.

This CDR3 reads CATSDSRTSGETQYF. In nucleotides, the CDR3 is TGTGCCACCAGTGATTCTAGGACTAGCGGGGAGACCCAGTACTTC. The chain carries TRBV24-1 and TRBJ2-5; TRBD2 agrees at 11 bases. Germline V lookup: CDR1 KGHDR, CDR2 SFDVKD. This CDR3 region has 15 residues. V was clipped by 2 bases and J by 5 bases; unmatched bases: 3.

The rearrangement joins TRBV21-1 to TRBJ1-5. TRBV21-1 is a pseudogene. The CDR3 sequence is 18 residues long. The CDR3 loop is CASSSDRVNTGRDQPQHF. CDR3 sequence (DNA): TGTGCCAGCAGCAGTGACAGAGTTAATACGGGGAGGGATCAGCCCCAGCATTTT.

The J gene is TRBJ1-1, the V gene TRBV7-3; 8 bases line up with TRBD1. CDR3 size: 13 residues. Germline CDR1 and CDR2: SGHTA and FQGTGA. The V and J ends lost 5 bases and 4 bases, in that order; junction bases with no gene match: 3. CDR3 sequence: CASSVTGVTEAFF. The CDR3 nucleotides read TGTGCCAGCAGCGTGACAGGGGTCACTGAAGCTTTCTTT.

J is TRBJ2-1 and V is TRBV2; 11 positions match TRBD2. The CDR3 runs 18 residues. The J segment lost 6 bases and the V segment lost 6 bases, leaving 16 bases of the junction unmatched. Germline assignment: CDR1 SNHLY and CDR2 FYNNEI. CDR3 in amino acids: CASSTRRVAGGRSNEQFF. The CDR3 DNA sequence: TGTGCCAGCAGCACAAGAAGAGTAGCGGGAGGGCGAAGCAATGAGCAGTTCTTC.

This clone was counted ten times or more. This rearrangement joins TRBV6-2 or TRBV6-3 to TRBJ1-5; TRBD1 aligns across 7 bases. The CDR3 extends over 16 amino acids. From germline, CDR1 is MNHEY and CDR2 SVGEGT. Unmatched junction bases numbered 9, after V lost 5 bases and J lost 2 bases. Here the CDR3 reads CASSPLTGPGNQPQHF. The DNA for the CDR3 is TGTGCCAGCAGTCCACTGACAGGGCCAGGCAATCAGCCCCAGCATTTT.

This clone was found once. The CDR3 bases are TGTGCCAGCAGCTTAGTTAGCTCCCGCGCTGGCTACACCTTC. Translated, it gives CASSLVSSRAGYTF. This chain connects TRBV7-2 to TRBJ1-2; D unclear. Trimming cost V 1 base and J 7 bases, with 13 bases left between them. This CDR3 has 14 residues. Germline loops: CDR1 SGHTA, CDR2 FQGNSA. The full variable domain, its missing parts supplied by reference TRBV7-2 and TRBJ1-2, is GAGVSQSPSNKVTEKGKDVELRCDPISGHTALYWYRQSLGQGLEFLIYFQGNSAPDKSGLPSDRFSAERTGGSVSTLTIQRTQQEDSAVYLCASSLVSSRAGYTFGSGTRLTVV.